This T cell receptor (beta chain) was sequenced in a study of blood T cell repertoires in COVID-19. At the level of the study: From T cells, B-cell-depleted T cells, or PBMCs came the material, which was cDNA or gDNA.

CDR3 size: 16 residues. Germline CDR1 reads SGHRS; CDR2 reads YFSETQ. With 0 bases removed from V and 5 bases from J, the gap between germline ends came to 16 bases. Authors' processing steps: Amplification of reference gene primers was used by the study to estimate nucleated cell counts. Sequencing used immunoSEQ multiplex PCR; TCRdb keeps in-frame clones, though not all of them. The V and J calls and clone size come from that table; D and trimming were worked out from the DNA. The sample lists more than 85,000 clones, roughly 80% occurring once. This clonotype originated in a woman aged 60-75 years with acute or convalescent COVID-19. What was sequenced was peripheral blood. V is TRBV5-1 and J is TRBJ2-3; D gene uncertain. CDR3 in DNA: TGCGCCAGCAGCTTGGAGTCCAGGCAGTTTATAGATACGCAGTATTTT. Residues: CASSLESRQFIDTQYF.